The clone carrying this T cell receptor (beta chain) was seen a few times. No antigen is known for it. This entry comes from a study of somatic mutations in cytotoxic T cells in rheumatoid arthritis. Across the study: Immediately following diagnosis and ahead of any treatment, patient blood (almost 31 ml EDTA) was drawn.

General study points: Among rheumatoid arthritis patients, TRBV07 appeared slightly underrepresented, and this finding was left without any adjustment for multiple comparisons.

In germline, CDR1 is MNHEY, CDR2 SMNVEV (reference sequence). This CDR3 comprises 15 residues. The ends lost 4 bases at V and 5 bases at J; junction bases unmatched: 8. Flow cytometry was used to check the purity of CD4+ and CD8+ cells, which had been isolated by positive magnetic bead selection. Some clones are missing from TCRdb's copy, which holds only in-frame ones; the method was immunoSEQ multiplex PCR. The profile shows over 15,000 clones, 75% to 85% of them singletons. Sample: CD8+ T cells sorted from blood. The sequence was collected from an adult with rheumatoid arthritis. The chain employs TRBV27 and TRBJ2-3; 8 bases line up with TRBD1. The DNA of the CDR3 is TGTGCCAGCAGTTCTCCCCAGGGGGCGGAAGATACGCAGTATTTT. Encoded protein: CASSSPQGAEDTQYF.